This T cell receptor beta chain was documented in a study of blood T cell repertoires in COVID-19. Study-level information: The analysed material was cDNA or gDNA that came from T cells, B-cell-depleted T cells, or PBMCs.

To note about this clone: Other nucleotide sequences from this sample produce the same CDR3.

Methods used by the authors: Cell counts per sample came from amplifying reference gene primers. Here immunoSEQ multiplex PCR was the method, and the copy in TCRdb shows in-frame clones only, minus some. Clonal size and the V and J genes are those of that table, whereas D and trimming came from the DNA. The table has around 200,000 clones, roughly 78% seen once; the top ten hold approximately 3%. The CDR3 length is 15 residues. The V end was cut by 1 base, the J end by 0 bases, with 7 bases between. CDR1 is SGHRS and CDR2 is YFSETQ in the germline V gene. The sequenced sample consisted of peripheral blood. V usage is TRBV5-1 and J usage is TRBJ1-4; D not resolved. This clonotype originated in a woman older than 75 with active or convalescent COVID-19. CDR3 sequence: CASSLTAATNEKLFF. DNA of the CDR3: TGCGCCAGCAGCTTGACAGCCGCAACTAATGAAAAACTGTTTTTT.